Presented here are 28 T cell receptor beta chains from one specimen sequenced in a study of shared clonotypes between healthy human individuals (dated by TCRdb to about 2020). Library creation used the immunoSEQ multiplex PCR assay. Entries here come from immuneACCESS through TCRdb and include only in-frame sequences with V and J called. Some clones fail to appear in such tables; in the studies checked, an unresolved V gene covers under half of the shortfall, and the cause of the remainder is unknown. Recorded for this sample are 190,000 or so clones; approximately 62% of them occurred a single time. Together, the top ten hold about 9.4% of the sample. Material: memory CD4+ T cells sorted from blood. Per the publication, the cell subset or site label means: CD45RA-negative fraction. These receptors were collected from a man aged 25 to 40 in good health.

CDR3: CASLFGGSREQYF. The CDR3 region has the DNA TGTGCCAGCTTATTCGGGGGGTCGCGCGAGCAGTACTTC. The rearrangement uses TRBV6-6 and TRBJ2-7; 7 nucleotides agree with TRBD2. V lost 8 bases, J lost 6 bases, and 10 bases stayed unmatched. Per germline, CDR1 MNHNY and CDR2 SVGAGI (reference sequence). This CDR3 is 13 amino acids long.

V gene TRBV5-1 combines with J gene TRBJ1-1; D is ambiguous. Trimming shortened V by 0 bases and J by 1 base, and 13 bases separated the two germline ends. CDR1 is SGHRS, CDR2 YFSETQ, per germline. CDR3 size: 16 residues. The CDR3 reads CASSLVSGLPNTEAFF. The CDR3, as DNA: TGCGCCAGCAGCTTGGTTTCCGGGCTCCCGAACACTGAAGCTTTCTTT.

This clone was found a few times. The V gene is TRBV2, the J gene TRBJ1-5; D is unresolved. Germline V gene sequence: CDR1 SNHLY, CDR2 FYNNEI. Trimming removed 8 bases at V and 1 base at J, with 12 bases between. This CDR3 is built from 14 residues. CDR3 bases: TGTGCCAGCCGAGAAATAAACAGCAATCAGCCCCAGCATTTT. This translates into CASREINSNQPQHF.

The gene calls are TRBV9 and TRBJ2-1; 8 bases agree with TRBD2. The germline CDR1 and CDR2 sequences are SGDLS and YYNGEE. The CDR3 consists of 15 residues. After removal of 3 bases from V and 8 bases from J, the junction contained 10 bases not matched to a gene. The CDR3 DNA reads TGTGCCAGCAGCGCCAGCGGGGGCCGTAGGGATGAGCAGTTCTTC. Translated, it gives CASSASGGRRDEQFF.

The gene calls are TRBV25-1 and TRBJ2-3; TRBD2 agrees at 14 bases. Germline V lookup: CDR1 MGHDK, CDR2 SYGVNS. The trim removed 0 bases at V and 5 bases at J, leaving 7 bases unmatched. CDR3 size: 18 residues. The CDR3 nucleotides read TGTGCCAGCAGTGAATACGCAGGACTAGCGGGAGGCGGAGATACGCAGTATTTT. Its translation: CASSEYAGLAGGGDTQYF.

The genes are TRBV18 and TRBJ1-1; 10 nucleotides match TRBD1. Trimming cost V 2 bases and J 8 bases; bases outside gene matches: 5. Germline V gene lookup returns CDR1 KGHSH and CDR2 LQKENI. The CDR3 has 14 amino acids. CDR3 DNA: TGTGCCAGCTCACCAGGACAGGGGGTTAGGGAAGCTTTCTTT. This gives the protein CASSPGQGVREAFF.

This chain uses TRBV11-2 with TRBJ2-3; D uncertain. CDR3 length equals 11 residues. The germline gives CDR1 SGHAT, CDR2 FQNNGV. The ends were cut back, 5 bases at V and 3 bases at J, with 3 bases in the middle. CDR3 region: CASSRTDTQYF. The CDR3 DNA reads TGTGCCAGCAGCCGTACAGATACGCAGTATTTT.

This clone was counted only a few times. The CDR3 DNA reads TGTGCCAGCAGTGGTCGGATAAATCAGCCCCAGCATTTT. This encodes CASSGRINQPQHF. The chain links TRBV2 to TRBJ1-5; D not certain. This CDR3 is built from 13 residues. The germline V gene has CDR1 SNHLY and CDR2 FYNNEI. The germline V and J ends were trimmed by 4 bases and 4 bases, with 8 bases remaining between them.

V usage is TRBV4-3 and J usage is TRBJ2-1, with 7 bases aligning to TRBD1. Trimming took 3 bases from V and 13 from J; bases not matched to a gene: 9. CDR1 is LGHNA and CDR2 is YSLEER in the germline V gene. CDR3 length equals 13 residues. CDR3 DNA: TGCGCCAGCAGCCATAGGACAGGTGTCGATCAGTTCTTC. This codes for CASSHRTGVDQFF.

The gene calls are TRBV27 and TRBJ2-7; 9 bases align to TRBD2. The CDR3 covers 15 residues. V was pared by 6 bases and J by 1 base, with 7 bases of the junction left unmatched. Germline lookup yields CDR1 MNHEY and CDR2 SMNVEV (reference sequence). In DNA form, the CDR3 reads TGTGCCAGCAGATACCGACTAGCGGTTTCCTACGAGCAGTACTTC. Its translation is CASRYRLAVSYEQYF.

The genes are TRBV4-2 and TRBJ2-2, with 7 bases lining up with TRBD2. V was pared by 4 bases and J by 2 bases, with 7 bases of the junction left unmatched. CDR1 and CDR2 (germline): LGHNA, YNFKEQ. This CDR3 has 16 residues. The CDR3 region is CASSRAGTSNTGELFF. CDR3 DNA sequence: TGTGCCAGCAGCCGAGCGGGGACCTCAAACACCGGGGAGCTGTTTTTT.

V is TRBV10-2 and J is TRBJ2-2; D perhaps matches TRBD1 (5 bases). The ends were cut back, 7 bases at V and 1 base at J, with 13 bases in the middle. The CDR3 totals 15 residues. Looked up from germline, CDR1 is WSHSY and CDR2 is SAAADI. The CDR3 sequence is CASKGLQVNTGELFF. The CDR3 DNA reads TGCGCCAGCAAAGGGTTACAGGTGAACACCGGGGAGCTGTTTTTT.

The genes are TRBV18 and TRBJ2-3; tentatively, D is TRBD1 or TRBD2 (5 bases each). V shed 3 bases and J shed 9 bases, with 19 bases lying between them. Germline assignment: CDR1 KGHSH and CDR2 LQKENI. The CDR3 totals 15 residues. The CDR3 is CASSPGVGTINTQYF. In DNA, the CDR3 is TGTGCCAGCTCACCTGGTGTCGGGACGATCAACACGCAGTATTTT.

In its sample, this clone was seen once. This chain joins TRBV5-1 and TRBJ2-5; a possible D gene is TRBD2 (5 bases). The germline gives CDR1 SGHRS, CDR2 YFSETQ. The CDR3 covers 14 residues. V lost 1 base and J lost 4, with 11 bases in between. The CDR3 reads CASSLQPGRETQYF. The CDR3 DNA sequence: TGCGCCAGCAGCTTGCAACCGGGGAGAGAGACCCAGTACTTC.

This clone was recorded at least ten times. The rearrangement joins TRBV29-1 to TRBJ1-2; D unresolved. Trimming pared 3 bases from V and 4 bases from J, leaving 6 bases between. The CDR3 spans 11 residues. Per germline, CDR1 SQVTM and CDR2 ANQGSEA. CDR3 residues: CSVEVGYGYTF. CDR3 bases: TGCAGCGTTGAGGTCGGCTATGGCTACACCTTC. Using reference TRBV29-1 and TRBJ1-2 for the parts outside the CDR3, the full variable domain is SAVISQKPSRDICQRGTSLTIQCQVDSQVTMMFWYRQQPGQSLTLIATANQGSEATYESGFVIDKFPISRPNLTFSTLTVSNMSPEDSSIYLCSVEVGYGYTFGSGTRLTVV.

The rearrangement joins TRBV5-1 to TRBJ2-3; 8 bases are a match to TRBD1. V trimming: 4 bases; J trimming: 3 bases; junction bases outside the gene matches: 7. This CDR3 region has 15 residues. Germline V gives CDR1 SGHRS, CDR2 YFSETQ. The CDR3 sequence: CASSPWTGPTDTQYF. CDR3 nucleotide sequence: TGCGCCAGCAGCCCCTGGACAGGGCCTACAGATACGCAGTATTTT.

This chain joins TRBV11-2 and TRBJ2-7; 14 nucleotides line up with TRBD2. The V segment lost 4 bases and the J segment 4 bases; nucleotides outside the gene matches: 3. Germline V gene lookup returns CDR1 SGHAT and CDR2 FQNNGV. This CDR3 contains 15 residues. This CDR3 reads CASSYGTSGGYEQYF. The CDR3 region has the DNA TGTGCCAGCAGCTATGGGACTAGCGGGGGTTACGAGCAGTACTTC.

The rearrangement uses TRBV14 and TRBJ2-3; D is unresolved. This CDR3 is 13 amino acids long. The V and J ends lost 4 bases and 4 bases respectively, with 9 bases between them. Germline V gene sequence: CDR1 SGHDN, CDR2 FVKESK. CDR3 sequence: CASSRQRSDTQYF. CDR3 bases: TGTGCCAGCAGCCGCCAAAGGTCAGATACGCAGTATTTT.

The rearrangement links TRBV11-2 to TRBJ1-2; D unresolved. Trimming pared 5 bases from V and 3 bases from J, leaving 10 bases between. This CDR3 is built from 13 residues. Germline loops: CDR1 SGHAT, CDR2 FQNNGV. CDR3 nucleotides: TGTGCCAGCAGCCCAAGCCGGGACTATGGCTACACCTTC. Its translation: CASSPSRDYGYTF. The full variable domain, rest sourced from reference TRBV11-2 and TRBJ1-2, is EAGVAQSPRYKIIEKRQSVAFWCNPISGHATLYWYQQILGQGPKLLIQFQNNGVVDDSQLPKDRFSAERLKGVDSTLKIQPAKLEDSAVYLCASSPSRDYGYTFGSGTRLTVV.

This clone came up once. This chain uses TRBV19 with TRBJ2-1; the D gene is possibly TRBD1 (5 bases). The CDR3 covers 15 residues. The V and J ends lost 8 bases and 6 bases respectively, with 20 bases between them. From germline, CDR1 is LNHDA and CDR2 SQIVND (reference sequence). The CDR3 nucleotides are TGTGCCAGTCGTCGACAGTACCAAGCACCCAATGAGCAGTTCTTC. Its translation is CASRRQYQAPNEQFF.

This rearrangement joins TRBV7-9 to TRBJ1-1, with D possibly TRBD1 on 5 matching bases. The V end lost 5 bases, the J end lost 1 base, and 11 bases lay between the germline ends. CDR1 is SEHNR, CDR2 FQNEAQ, per germline (reference sequence). This CDR3 is 14 amino acids long. The CDR3 coding sequence is TGTGCCAGCAGCCACGGGCAGGGGAACACTGAAGCTTTCTTT. It codes for CASSHGQGNTEAFF.

V gene TRBV2 combines with J gene TRBJ1-5, with D perhaps matching TRBD1 (5 bases). The CDR3 covers 14 residues. CDR1 is SNHLY, CDR2 FYNNEI, per germline. Trimming removed 3 bases at V and 4 bases at J, with 10 bases between. The CDR3 bases are TGTGCCAGCAGTGAGAGTGGGGGAAATCAGCCCCAGCATTTT. Encoded protein: CASSESGGNQPQHF.

The chain recombines TRBV27 with TRBJ2-5; TRBD1 agrees at 8 bases. Germline CDR1 and CDR2: MNHEY and SMNVEV (reference sequence). The CDR3 extends over 20 amino acids. J lost 2 bases, V lost 0 bases, and 17 bases had no gene match. The CDR3 here is CASSLSRPILTGGRQETQYF. DNA for the CDR3: TGTGCCAGCAGTTTATCCCGCCCGATCTTAACAGGGGGACGGCAAGAGACCCAGTACTTC.

The rearrangement uses TRBV11-2 and TRBJ2-5; TRBD2 agrees at 10 bases. V gave up 1 base and J gave up 5 bases; unmatched junction bases: 10. Germline loops: CDR1 SGHAT, CDR2 FQNNGV. The CDR3 is 17 amino acids. The CDR3 DNA follows: TGTGCCAGCAGCTTAGGTACAAGCGGGAGGGCCGAGGAGACCCAGTACTTC. This translates into CASSLGTSGRAEETQYF. Full variable domain (missing parts from reference TRBV11-2 and TRBJ2-5): EAGVAQSPRYKIIEKRQSVAFWCNPISGHATLYWYQQILGQGPKLLIQFQNNGVVDDSQLPKDRFSAERLKGVDSTLKIQPAKLEDSAVYLCASSLGTSGRAEETQYFGPGTRLLVL.

V usage is TRBV7-2 and J usage is TRBJ2-7, with D possibly being TRBD1 (6 bases). Germline CDR1 SGHTA, CDR2 FQGNSA. The V and J ends lost 2 bases and 3 bases respectively, with 14 bases between them. CDR3 length equals 15 residues. The chain's CDR3 is CASSLPTGPLYEQYF. The CDR3 DNA reads TGTGCCAGCAGCTTACCCACAGGGCCCCTCTACGAGCAGTACTTC.

The gene calls are TRBV28 and TRBJ1-2; D possibly corresponds to TRBD1 (6 bases). CDR3 size: 16 residues. Trimming left V 6 bases short and J 5 bases short, with 22 bases between. Germline assignment: CDR1 MDHEN and CDR2 SYDVKM. The CDR3 loop is CASSLQGILLEYGYTF. The CDR3 DNA sequence: TGTGCCAGCAGCCTACAGGGTATCCTACTGGAGTATGGCTACACCTTC.

This clone was counted a few times. CDR3 coding DNA: TGCGCCAGCAGTGAGCGGGAGATCTACAATGAGCAGTTCTTC. Residues: CASSEREIYNEQFF. The J gene is TRBJ2-1, the V gene TRBV10-2, with TRBD2 as a possible D gene (6 bases). The CDR3 contains 14 residues. Trimming pared 2 bases from V and 3 bases from J, leaving 8 bases between. Germline assignment: CDR1 WSHSY and CDR2 SAAADI.

The chain is built from TRBV29-1 and TRBJ1-2; D gene uncertain. CDR1 is SQVTM, CDR2 ANQGSEA, per germline. Between the trimmed V and J ends, which lost 2 bases and 7 bases, there was a span of 17 bases. The CDR3 loop spans 14 amino acids. The CDR3 protein is CSVESLVGFSGYTF. The CDR3 DNA is TGCAGCGTTGAAAGTTTGGTGGGGTTCTCTGGCTACACCTTC.